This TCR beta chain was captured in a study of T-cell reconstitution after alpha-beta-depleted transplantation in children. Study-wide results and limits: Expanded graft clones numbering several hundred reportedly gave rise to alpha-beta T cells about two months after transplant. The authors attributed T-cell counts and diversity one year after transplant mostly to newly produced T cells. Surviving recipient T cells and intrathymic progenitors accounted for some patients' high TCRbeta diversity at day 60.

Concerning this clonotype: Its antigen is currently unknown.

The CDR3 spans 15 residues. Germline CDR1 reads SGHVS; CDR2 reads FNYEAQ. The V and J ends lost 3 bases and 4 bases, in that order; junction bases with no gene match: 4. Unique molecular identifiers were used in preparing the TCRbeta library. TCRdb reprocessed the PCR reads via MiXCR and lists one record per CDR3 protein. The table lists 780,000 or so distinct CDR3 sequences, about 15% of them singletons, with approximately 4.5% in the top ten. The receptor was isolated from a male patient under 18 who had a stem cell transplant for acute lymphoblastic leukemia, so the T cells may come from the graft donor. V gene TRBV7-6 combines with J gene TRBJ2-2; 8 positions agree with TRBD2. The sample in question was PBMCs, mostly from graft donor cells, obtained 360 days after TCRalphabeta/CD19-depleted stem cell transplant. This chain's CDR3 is CASSFGLAGTGELFF. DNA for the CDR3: TGTGCCAGCAGCTTCGGGCTAGCGGGCACCGGGGAGCTGTTTTTT. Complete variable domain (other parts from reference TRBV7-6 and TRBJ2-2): GAGVSQSPRYKVTKRGQDVALRCDPISGHVSLYWYRQALGQGPEFLTYFNYEAQQDKSGLPNDRFSAERPEGSISTLTIQRTEQRDSAMYRCASSFGLAGTGELFFGEGSRLTVL.